This T cell receptor beta chain was identified in a study of T cell responses to AZD1222 COVID-19 vaccine. TCRdb keeps only in-frame clones here, not all; method: immunoSEQ multiplex PCR. The table shows 100,000 to 150,000 clones, with roughly 84% occurring only once. Trimming removed 2 bases at V and 1 base at J, with 10 bases between. Germline V CDR1 and CDR2: MNHNS, SASEGT. The CDR3 sequence is 15 residues long. About this clone itself: Its antigen is as yet unknown.

Study outcomes and limitations: Females outnumbered males among donors, who were mostly white British; clonal diversity was possibly underestimated. Sampling that yielded the repertoires occurred only after the peak T cell response.

The TCR was taken from an adult in good health. The specimen comprised peripheral blood, sampled on day 0 of AZD1222 vaccination. The genes are TRBV6-1 and TRBJ2-3; D is unclear. CDR3 sequence: CASSEPRGGTDTQYF. CDR3 in DNA: TGTGCCAGCAGTGAACCCCGAGGAGGCACAGATACGCAGTATTTT.